This T cell receptor (beta chain) was identified during a study of T-cell memory formation after mild COVID-19. Study information: Each donor largely had its own TCR clusters.

TCRdb fed the 5' RACE reads into MiXCR, producing one record per CDR3 protein. The sample yields fewer than 650,000 distinct CDR3 sequences, about 20% seen once. Sequencing was carried out using PBMCs or a T cell subset sorted from them (not recorded which). This TCR was sampled from an adult woman who had mild COVID-19 (a few samples of this study predate the infection). Cell type and time point are not known.

The CDR3 sequence is CASSPLISTEAFF. The CDR3 DNA reads as TGTGCCAGCAGCCCCCTCATTTCCACTGAAGCTTTCTTT. The chain combines TRBV12-3 or TRBV12-4 with TRBJ1-1, with D unresolved. Trimming took off 6 bases at V and 4 bases at J, with 12 bases between the two ends. CDR3 length: 13 amino acids.